A selection of T cell receptor beta chains follows, all from one sample in a study of blood T cell repertoires in COVID-19. Sequencing used immunoSEQ multiplex PCR; TCRdb keeps in-frame clones, though not all of them. This table has about 240,000 clones, approximately 86% appearing once. What was sequenced was PBMCs or T cells enriched from blood (not recorded which). The receptors come from a woman between 40 and 50 years old with acute COVID-19. The CDR3 runs from the conserved cysteine through the conserved F or W. The D gene is left open where the match is weak. Not all rows give a size; the values are once, few, many and, for expanded clones, a class.

clone_size: -
d_call: -
v_call: TRBV19
j_call: TRBJ1-5
cdr3_aa: CASSSDRRYQPQHF
cdr3_nt: TGTGCCAGTAGCAGTGACAGGCGTTATCAGCCCCAGCATTTT

clone_size: -
d_call: -
v_call: TRBV18
j_call: TRBJ1-1
cdr3_aa: CASSPIGSRDGTEAFF
cdr3_nt: TGTGCCAGCTCACCGATCGGTAGCAGGGATGGGACTGAAGCTTTCTTT

clone_size: -
d_call: -
v_call: TRBV18
j_call: TRBJ1-2
cdr3_aa: CASSPTDITGHGYTF
cdr3_nt: TGTGCCAGCTCACCAACGGACATAACAGGGCATGGCTACACCTTC

clone_size: -
d_call: -
v_call: TRBV2
j_call: TRBJ1-2
cdr3_aa: CASSEYVVLNYGYTF
cdr3_nt: TGTGCCAGCAGTGAATACGTGGTCCTAAACTATGGCTACACCTTC

clone_size: -
d_call: TRBD1
v_call: TRBV7-8
j_call: TRBJ2-3
cdr3_aa: CASSLQGVADTQYF
cdr3_nt: TGTGCCAGCAGCCTTCAGGGGGTAGCAGATACGCAGTATTTT

clone_size: -
d_call: -
v_call: TRBV6-1
j_call: TRBJ2-7
cdr3_aa: CASSDGTDYEQYF
cdr3_nt: TGTGCCAGCAGTGACGGGACTGACTACGAGCAGTACTTC

clone_size: -
d_call: -
v_call: TRBV11-2
j_call: TRBJ1-2
cdr3_aa: CASRDLGLINGYTF
cdr3_nt: TGTGCCAGCAGGGATTTAGGACTAATCAATGGCTACACCTTC

clone_size: -
d_call: -
v_call: TRBV21-1
j_call: TRBJ1-5
cdr3_aa: CASSNSIGSGQGSQLDQPQHF
cdr3_nt: TGTGCCAGCAGCAACAGTATTGGGTCAGGACAGGGGTCCCAGTTGGATCAGCCCCAGCATTTT

clone_size: -
d_call: TRBD2
v_call: TRBV19
j_call: TRBJ2-1
cdr3_aa: CASSGLAGISEQFF
cdr3_nt: TGTGCCAGTAGCGGACTAGCGGGGATAAGTGAGCAGTTCTTC

clone_size: -
d_call: TRBD2
v_call: TRBV2
j_call: TRBJ2-1
cdr3_aa: CASSEWLAGENEQFF
cdr3_nt: TGTGCCAGCAGTGAATGGCTAGCGGGAGAGAATGAGCAGTTCTTC

clone_size: -
d_call: -
v_call: TRBV14
j_call: TRBJ2-3
cdr3_aa: CASSHTLIRAGQAGTQYF
cdr3_nt: TGTGCCAGCAGCCACACCCTGATCCGGGCGGGGCAGGCTGGTACGCAGTATTTT

clone_size: -
d_call: TRBD2
v_call: TRBV11-3
j_call: TRBJ2-1
cdr3_aa: CASSFLAGAPNEQFF
cdr3_nt: TGTGCCAGCAGCTTTCTAGCGGGGGCCCCCAATGAGCAGTTCTTC

clone_size: once
d_call: TRBD2
v_call: TRBV4-1
j_call: TRBJ2-1
cdr3_aa: CASSQEVQREGVEQFF
cdr3_nt: TGCGCCAGCAGCCAAGAAGTCCAGCGGGAGGGCGTCGAGCAGTTCTTC

clone_size: -
d_call: -
v_call: TRBV19
j_call: TRBJ2-1
cdr3_aa: CASSIYLPGDEQFF
cdr3_nt: TGTGCCAGTAGTATTTACCTGCCGGGGGATGAGCAGTTCTTC

clone_size: -
d_call: -
v_call: TRBV27
j_call: TRBJ1-5
cdr3_aa: CASSSDSLFNQPQHF
cdr3_nt: TGTGCCAGCAGTTCTGACAGTTTATTCAATCAGCCCCAGCATTTT

clone_size: -
d_call: TRBD2
v_call: TRBV4-1
j_call: TRBJ2-1
cdr3_aa: CASSQGAGGNEQFF
cdr3_nt: TGCGCCAGCAGCCAAGGAGCGGGAGGCAATGAGCAGTTCTTC

clone_size: few
d_call: -
v_call: TRBV28
j_call: TRBJ1-2
cdr3_aa: CASFSNYGYTF
cdr3_nt: TGTGCCAGTTTCTCCAACTATGGCTACACCTTC

clone_size: -
d_call: TRBD2
v_call: TRBV5-4
j_call: TRBJ2-5
cdr3_aa: CASSAYDGLAGETQYF
cdr3_nt: TGTGCCAGCAGCGCGTACGACGGACTAGCGGGAGAGACCCAGTACTTC

clone_size: -
d_call: TRBD2
v_call: TRBV18
j_call: TRBJ2-1
cdr3_aa: CASSLLAGGDEQFF
cdr3_nt: TGTGCCAGCTCACTCCTAGCGGGAGGTGACGAGCAGTTCTTC

clone_size: -
d_call: TRBD1
v_call: TRBV28
j_call: TRBJ1-1
cdr3_aa: CASRETGRTEAFF
cdr3_nt: TGTGCCAGCAGGGAGACAGGGAGGACTGAAGCTTTCTTT

clone_size: -
d_call: -
v_call: TRBV11-3
j_call: TRBJ2-7
cdr3_aa: CASSFQAYEQYF
cdr3_nt: TGTGCCAGCAGCTTCCAGGCCTACGAGCAGTACTTC

clone_size: -
d_call: -
v_call: TRBV27
j_call: TRBJ1-6
cdr3_aa: CASSLRGGRSSPLHF
cdr3_nt: TGTGCCAGCAGTTTGAGGGGGGGCAGGAGTTCACCCCTCCACTTT

clone_size: -
d_call: TRBD1
v_call: TRBV6-1
j_call: TRBJ1-5
cdr3_aa: CASSERGGRQPQHF
cdr3_nt: TGTGCCAGCAGTGAAAGAGGGGGCCGTCAGCCCCAGCATTTT

clone_size: -
d_call: TRBD2
v_call: TRBV7-6
j_call: TRBJ2-5
cdr3_aa: CASTGTSGSRETQYF
cdr3_nt: TGTGCCAGCACCGGGACTAGCGGGAGTCGGGAGACCCAGTACTTC

clone_size: -
d_call: -
v_call: TRBV6-6
j_call: TRBJ2-3
cdr3_aa: CASSYRGGKDTQYF
cdr3_nt: TGTGCCAGCAGTTACCGCGGGGGCAAAGATACGCAGTATTTT

clone_size: -
d_call: -
v_call: TRBV3-1/TRBV3-2
j_call: TRBJ2-7
cdr3_aa: CASSQASSYEQYF
cdr3_nt: TGTGCCAGCAGCCAAGCGAGCTCCTACGAGCAGTACTTC

clone_size: -
d_call: -
v_call: TRBV3-1/TRBV3-2
j_call: TRBJ2-7
cdr3_aa: CASSQEWSNYEQYF
cdr3_nt: TGTGCCAGCAGCCAAGAGTGGTCTAACTACGAGCAGTACTTC

clone_size: -
d_call: -
v_call: TRBV3-1/TRBV3-2
j_call: TRBJ1-1
cdr3_aa: CASRRQGNTEAFF
cdr3_nt: TGTGCCAGCAGAAGGCAGGGAAACACTGAAGCTTTCTTT

clone_size: -
d_call: -
v_call: TRBV9
j_call: TRBJ1-3
cdr3_aa: CASSASTSGNTIYF
cdr3_nt: TGTGCCAGCAGCGCCAGTACCTCTGGAAACACCATATATTTT

clone_size: -
d_call: -
v_call: TRBV11-3
j_call: TRBJ2-3
cdr3_aa: CASSFQDRTDTQYF
cdr3_nt: TGTGCCAGCAGCTTTCAAGACAGGACAGATACGCAGTATTTT

clone_size: once
d_call: TRBD2
v_call: TRBV7-2
j_call: TRBJ2-3
cdr3_aa: CASSLDSGRDGGYF
cdr3_nt: TGTGCCAGCAGCTTAGATAGCGGGAGGGACGGGGGGTATTTT

clone_size: -
d_call: -
v_call: TRBV20-1
j_call: TRBJ1-1
cdr3_aa: CSASVRDTEAFF
cdr3_nt: TGCAGTGCTAGTGTGCGGGACACTGAAGCTTTCTTT

clone_size: -
d_call: TRBD1
v_call: TRBV5-4
j_call: TRBJ1-4
cdr3_aa: CASSSIRDRDKLFF
cdr3_nt: TGTGCCAGCAGCTCCATCCGGGACAGGGACAAACTGTTTTTT

clone_size: -
d_call: TRBD1
v_call: TRBV11-2
j_call: TRBJ2-5
cdr3_aa: CASRKTGPIETQYF
cdr3_nt: TGTGCCAGCAGAAAGACAGGGCCAATTGAGACCCAGTACTTC

clone_size: -
d_call: -
v_call: TRBV9
j_call: TRBJ1-1
cdr3_aa: CASSVDPDTEAFF
cdr3_nt: TGTGCCAGCAGCGTAGACCCGGACACTGAAGCTTTCTTT

clone_size: -
d_call: -
v_call: TRBV25-1
j_call: TRBJ1-6
cdr3_aa: CASRGQILHF
cdr3_nt: TGTGCCAGCCGAGGACAAATACTCCACTTT

clone_size: -
d_call: -
v_call: TRBV10-1
j_call: TRBJ2-2
cdr3_aa: CASSVTYSGELFF
cdr3_nt: TGCGCCAGCAGTGTGACTTACTCCGGGGAGCTGTTTTTT

clone_size: -
d_call: -
v_call: TRBV19
j_call: TRBJ2-7
cdr3_aa: CASSPRGSVGQYF
cdr3_nt: TGTGCCAGTAGTCCCCGAGGTAGCGTGGGGCAGTACTTC

clone_size: -
d_call: TRBD1
v_call: TRBV6-5
j_call: TRBJ1-3
cdr3_aa: CASTPDRDSGNTIYF
cdr3_nt: TGTGCCAGCACTCCGGACAGGGACTCTGGAAACACCATATATTTT

clone_size: -
d_call: -
v_call: TRBV6-5
j_call: TRBJ1-1
cdr3_aa: CASRETGEAFF
cdr3_nt: TGTGCCAGCAGGGAGACCGGTGAAGCTTTCTTT

clone_size: -
d_call: -
v_call: TRBV7-8
j_call: TRBJ1-1
cdr3_aa: CASSSETVTEAFF
cdr3_nt: TGTGCCAGCAGCTCAGAGACAGTCACTGAAGCTTTCTTT

clone_size: -
d_call: -
v_call: TRBV14
j_call: TRBJ1-6
cdr3_aa: CASSHRGDNSPLHF
cdr3_nt: TGTGCCAGCAGCCACCGGGGGGATAATTCACCCCTCCACTTT

clone_size: many
d_call: TRBD1
v_call: TRBV18
j_call: TRBJ1-2
cdr3_aa: CASSTVQGADYGYTF
cdr3_nt: TGTGCCAGCTCAACGGTTCAGGGGGCAGACTATGGCTACACCTTC

clone_size: -
d_call: TRBD1
v_call: TRBV7-9
j_call: TRBJ1-1
cdr3_aa: CASSFASGGEAFF
cdr3_nt: TGTGCCAGCAGCTTCGCTTCAGGGGGCGAAGCTTTCTTT

clone_size: once
d_call: TRBD2
v_call: TRBV25-1
j_call: TRBJ2-3
cdr3_aa: CASSDGTSGRVDTQYF
cdr3_nt: TGTGCCAGCAGTGACGGGACTAGCGGGAGGGTAGATACGCAGTATTTT

clone_size: -
d_call: TRBD2
v_call: TRBV6-1
j_call: TRBJ2-7
cdr3_aa: CASSESLSGSYPYEQYF
cdr3_nt: TGTGCCAGCAGTGAAAGTCTTAGCGGGAGTTACCCCTACGAGCAGTACTTC